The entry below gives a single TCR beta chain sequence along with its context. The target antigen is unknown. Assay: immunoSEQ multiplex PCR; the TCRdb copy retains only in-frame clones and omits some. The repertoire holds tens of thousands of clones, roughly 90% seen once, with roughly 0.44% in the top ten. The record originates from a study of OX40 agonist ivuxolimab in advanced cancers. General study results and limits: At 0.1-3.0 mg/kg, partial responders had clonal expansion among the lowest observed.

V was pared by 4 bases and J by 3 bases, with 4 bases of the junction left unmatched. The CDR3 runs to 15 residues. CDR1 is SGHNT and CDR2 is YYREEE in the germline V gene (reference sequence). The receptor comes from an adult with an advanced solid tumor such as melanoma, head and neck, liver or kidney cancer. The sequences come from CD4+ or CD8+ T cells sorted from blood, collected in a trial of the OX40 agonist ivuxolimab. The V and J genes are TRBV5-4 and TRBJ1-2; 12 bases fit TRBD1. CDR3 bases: TGTGCCAGCAGCCCCGGGACAGGGGGCGACTATGGCTACACCTTC. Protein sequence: CASSPGTGGDYGYTF.